Listed below are T cell receptor beta chains from one sample, sequenced in a study of CD8 T cells in Susac syndrome. TCRdb ran MiXCR on the immunoSEQ multiplex PCR reads and lists one entry per CDR3 protein. The sample has 130,000 to 150,000 distinct CDR3 sequences; around 94% are singletons. The sample consisted of CD8+ T cells from PBMCs. These receptors were obtained from a human donor in good health. Both conserved end residues are part of each CDR3. D genes are given only for firm matches. Size is omitted from some rows. Given values are once, few, many or a class for expanded clones.

CDR3nt: TGTGCCAGCAGCCAAGATCCTCAGGGAGAGTTCTTC; CDR3aa: CASSQDPQGEFF; abundance: NA; j_gene: TRBJ2-1; v_gene: TRBV14; d_gene: NA
CDR3nt: TGTGCCAGCAGTATCTATCCGACAGTGACCAACTACGAGCAGTACTTC; CDR3aa: CASSIYPTVTNYEQYF; abundance: NA; j_gene: TRBJ2-7; v_gene: TRBV12-3/TRBV12-4; d_gene: NA
CDR3nt: TGTGCCAGCAGCGCCATTGGGACAGGGAGGCTCACAGATACGCAGTATTTT; CDR3aa: CASSAIGTGRLTDTQYF; abundance: NA; j_gene: TRBJ2-3; v_gene: TRBV9; d_gene: TRBD1
CDR3nt: TGCGCCAGCAGCCAAGATCTAGGCGGGAACACTGAAGCTTTCTTT; CDR3aa: CASSQDLGGNTEAFF; abundance: NA; j_gene: TRBJ1-1; v_gene: TRBV4-3; d_gene: NA
CDR3nt: TGTGCCAGCAGCTTGGCATGGCGGGAGTTTGGCACCGGGGAGCTGTTTTTT; CDR3aa: CASSLAWREFGTGELFF; abundance: NA; j_gene: TRBJ2-2; v_gene: TRBV5-6; d_gene: TRBD2
CDR3nt: TGTGCCAGCAGTGGAGTAGGCCTAGCGGGAGAGGTTGAGCAGTTCTTC; CDR3aa: CASSGVGLAGEVEQFF; abundance: once; j_gene: TRBJ2-1; v_gene: TRBV2; d_gene: TRBD2
CDR3nt: TGTGCCAGCAGCGCAGCAGGGGGGTTCAATGAGCAGTTCTTC; CDR3aa: CASSAAGGFNEQFF; abundance: NA; j_gene: TRBJ2-1; v_gene: TRBV7-3; d_gene: NA
CDR3nt: TGCGCCAGCAGTGATGTTATTACCTACGAGCAGTACTTC; CDR3aa: CASSDVITYEQYF; abundance: NA; j_gene: TRBJ2-7; v_gene: TRBV10-2; d_gene: NA
CDR3nt: TGTGCCAGCAGCTCGACCCGACGCACAGATACGCAGTATTTT; CDR3aa: CASSSTRRTDTQYF; abundance: NA; j_gene: TRBJ2-3; v_gene: TRBV13; d_gene: NA
CDR3nt: TGCAGCGTTGATGAGGGAGCCTACGAGCAGTACTTC; CDR3aa: CSVDEGAYEQYF; abundance: NA; j_gene: TRBJ2-7; v_gene: TRBV29-1; d_gene: NA
CDR3nt: TGTGCCAGCAGTTTATCCCTCAGGTACTCCCAAGAGACCCAGTACTTC; CDR3aa: CASSLSLRYSQETQYF; abundance: NA; j_gene: TRBJ2-5; v_gene: TRBV27; d_gene: NA
CDR3nt: TGTGCCAGCAGCCAGACCCGACCCTACTACGAGCAGTACTTC; CDR3aa: CASSQTRPYYEQYF; abundance: once; j_gene: TRBJ2-7; v_gene: TRBV27; d_gene: NA
CDR3nt: TGTGCCAGCAGTGGGATACAGGGGGGCCTATCGGATGGCTACACCTTC; CDR3aa: CASSGIQGGLSDGYTF; abundance: NA; j_gene: TRBJ1-2; v_gene: TRBV25-1; d_gene: TRBD1
CDR3nt: TGCGCCAGCAGCCAAGGGGTTTCCTACAATGAGCAGTTCTTC; CDR3aa: CASSQGVSYNEQFF; abundance: NA; j_gene: TRBJ2-1; v_gene: TRBV4-3; d_gene: NA
CDR3nt: TGTGCCAGCAGCTTAGGTGGGAGCGGCGCAGATACGCAGTATTTT; CDR3aa: CASSLGGSGADTQYF; abundance: NA; j_gene: TRBJ2-3; v_gene: TRBV13; d_gene: NA
CDR3nt: TGTGCCAGCAGCTTAGGGGTGACAGGGAACACTGAAGCTTTCTTT; CDR3aa: CASSLGVTGNTEAFF; abundance: NA; j_gene: TRBJ1-1; v_gene: TRBV13; d_gene: NA
CDR3nt: TGCAGCGTTGATTGGGACGTTGAGCAGTTCTTC; CDR3aa: CSVDWDVEQFF; abundance: NA; j_gene: TRBJ2-1; v_gene: TRBV29-1; d_gene: NA
CDR3nt: TGTGCCAGCAGCCGGCAAGAGAACACTGAAGCTTTCTTT; CDR3aa: CASSRQENTEAFF; abundance: NA; j_gene: TRBJ1-1; v_gene: TRBV7-9; d_gene: NA
CDR3nt: TGTGCCAGCCATCAGGGCGCAAACACTGAAGCTTTCTTT; CDR3aa: CASHQGANTEAFF; abundance: NA; j_gene: TRBJ1-1; v_gene: TRBV27; d_gene: NA
CDR3nt: TGTGCCTGGACCGGGAGCGGAAACACAGATACGCAGTATTTT; CDR3aa: CAWTGSGNTDTQYF; abundance: NA; j_gene: TRBJ2-3; v_gene: TRBV30; d_gene: NA
CDR3nt: TGCAGTGCTAGTCACGGCATTCATCGCTCCTACGAGCAGTACTTC; CDR3aa: CSASHGIHRSYEQYF; abundance: NA; j_gene: TRBJ2-7; v_gene: TRBV20-1; d_gene: NA
CDR3nt: TGTGCCAGCAGTTTTCGTGCCTTTGGCGGTGGCTACACCTTC; CDR3aa: CASSFRAFGGGYTF; abundance: once; j_gene: TRBJ1-2; v_gene: TRBV27; d_gene: NA
CDR3nt: TGCAGTGCTAGTTCGGGGGGCACTGAAGCTTTCTTT; CDR3aa: CSASSGGTEAFF; abundance: NA; j_gene: TRBJ1-1; v_gene: TRBV20-1; d_gene: NA
CDR3nt: TGTGCCAGCAGCTTAGGGTCATACACAGATACGCAGTATTTT; CDR3aa: CASSLGSYTDTQYF; abundance: NA; j_gene: TRBJ2-3; v_gene: TRBV7-2; d_gene: NA
CDR3nt: TGTGCCAGCAGTACAAGCGACACCGAGCTATACAATGAGCAGTTCTTC; CDR3aa: CASSTSDTELYNEQFF; abundance: NA; j_gene: TRBJ2-1; v_gene: TRBV6-6; d_gene: NA
CDR3nt: TGTGCCAGCAGCTTAGGCCGGGAAACTCTGGGTGATACGCAGTATTTT; CDR3aa: CASSLGRETLGDTQYF; abundance: NA; j_gene: TRBJ2-3; v_gene: TRBV7-7; d_gene: NA
CDR3nt: TGCGCCAGCAGCCAAGGCGGGAGAGGGGAGACCCAGTACTTC; CDR3aa: CASSQGGRGETQYF; abundance: NA; j_gene: TRBJ2-5; v_gene: TRBV4-1; d_gene: TRBD2
CDR3nt: TGTGCCAGCAGCCAAGATCTAAGGGGTCATGAGCAGTTCTTC; CDR3aa: CASSQDLRGHEQFF; abundance: NA; j_gene: TRBJ2-1; v_gene: TRBV3-1; d_gene: NA
CDR3nt: TGTGCCTGGAAGGCCGCGGAAGTGGATGAAGCTTTCTTT; CDR3aa: CAWKAAEVDEAFF; abundance: NA; j_gene: TRBJ1-1; v_gene: TRBV30; d_gene: NA